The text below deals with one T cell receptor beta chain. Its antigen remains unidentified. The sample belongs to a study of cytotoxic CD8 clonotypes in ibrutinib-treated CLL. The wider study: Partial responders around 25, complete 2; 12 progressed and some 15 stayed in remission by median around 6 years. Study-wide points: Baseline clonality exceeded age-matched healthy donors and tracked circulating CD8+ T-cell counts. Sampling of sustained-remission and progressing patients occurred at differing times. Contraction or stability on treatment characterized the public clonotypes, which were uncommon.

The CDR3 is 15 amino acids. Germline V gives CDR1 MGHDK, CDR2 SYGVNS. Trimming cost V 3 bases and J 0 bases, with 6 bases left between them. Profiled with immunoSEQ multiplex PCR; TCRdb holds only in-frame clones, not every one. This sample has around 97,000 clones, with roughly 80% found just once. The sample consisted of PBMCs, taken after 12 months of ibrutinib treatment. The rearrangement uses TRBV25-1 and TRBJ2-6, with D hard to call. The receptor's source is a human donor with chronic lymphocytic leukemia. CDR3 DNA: TGTGCCAGCAGTGAGCCGAACTCTGGGGCCAACGTCCTGACTTTC. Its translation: CASSEPNSGANVLTF.